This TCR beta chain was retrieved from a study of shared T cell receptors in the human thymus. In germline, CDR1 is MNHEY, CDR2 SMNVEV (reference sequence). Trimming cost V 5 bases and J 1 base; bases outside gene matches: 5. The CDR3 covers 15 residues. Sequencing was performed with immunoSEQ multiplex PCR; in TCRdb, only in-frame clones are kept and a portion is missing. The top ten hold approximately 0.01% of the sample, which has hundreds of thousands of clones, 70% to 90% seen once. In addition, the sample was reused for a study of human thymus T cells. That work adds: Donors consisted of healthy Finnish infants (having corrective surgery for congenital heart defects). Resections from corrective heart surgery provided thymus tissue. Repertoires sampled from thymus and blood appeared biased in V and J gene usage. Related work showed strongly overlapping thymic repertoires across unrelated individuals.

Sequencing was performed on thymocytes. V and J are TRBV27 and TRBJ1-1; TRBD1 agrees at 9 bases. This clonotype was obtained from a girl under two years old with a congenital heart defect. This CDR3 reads CASSGGTGWNTEAFF. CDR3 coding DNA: TGTGCCAGCAGTGGGGGGACAGGGTGGAACACTGAAGCTTTCTTT.